These 14 T cell receptor beta chains originate from one sample sequenced in a study of molecular identifiers for immune sequencing clone quantification. TCRdb reprocessed the PCR reads with MiXCR, giving one entry per CDR3 protein. Counted here are nearly 650,000 distinct CDR3 sequences, about 25% occurring once; the ten biggest clones make up roughly 0.83%. The sequenced sample consisted of naive CD8+ T cells from blood, with Jurkat cell RNA spiked in. Documented subset: FACS-sorted CD8+CD4-CCR7+CD45RA+ naive T cells. Every receptor here comes from a human donor in good health. Some libraries in this study had Jurkat cell RNA spiked in.

This clonotype has ten or more counts. The chain couples TRBV5-4 to TRBJ2-3; maybe TRBD1 (6 bases). The CDR3 contains 17 residues. Trimming pared 3 bases from V and 2 bases from J, leaving 19 bases between. Germline CDR1 SGHNT, CDR2 YYREEE (reference sequence). DNA for the CDR3: TGTGCCAGCAGCTCGGGCCTGGGGGCCTCTATCACAGATACGCAGTATTTT. This encodes CASSSGLGASITDTQYF.

This clonotype was picked up a small number of times. The chain uses TRBV19 and TRBJ2-7; weak D call: TRBD2 (5 bases). Trimming took off 3 bases at V and 7 bases at J, with 13 bases between the two ends. This CDR3 comprises 13 residues. Germline CDR1 LNHDA, CDR2 SQIVND (reference sequence). The CDR3: CASSINLSGEQYF. In nucleotides, the CDR3 is TGTGCCAGTAGTATCAACCTTTCGGGAGAGCAGTACTTC.

This clonotype has a count of ten or more. This chain links TRBV20-1 with TRBJ2-7; TRBD2 aligns across 8 bases. The CDR3 runs to 14 residues. J lost 4 bases, V lost 0 bases, and 5 bases had no gene match. In germline, CDR1 is DFQATT, CDR2 SNEGSKA (reference sequence). The CDR3 DNA follows: TGCAGTGCTAGAGATGGGACTAGTGGGTACGAGCAGTACTTC. Protein sequence: CSARDGTSGYEQYF.

This clonotype was seen a single time. One junction end does not reproduce the germline sequence, and a read error may be involved. The chain has TRBV4-1 and TRBJ1-5; a weak D match, TRBD1 (5 bases). The germline gives CDR1 MGHRA, CDR2 YSYEKL. CDR3 length: 15 amino acids. The CDR3 nucleotides are TGCGCCAGCAGCCCTCGGGACCTTTCAAATCAGTCCCAGCATTTT. Translated: CASSPRDLSNQSQHF.

This clonotype has ten or more counts. The chain carries TRBV25-1 and TRBJ2-3; 7 bases match TRBD2. Losses at the gene ends were 2 bases for V and 0 bases for J; bases not matched to a gene: 2. The CDR3 loop spans 15 amino acids. CDR1 and CDR2 (germline): MGHDK, SYGVNS. CDR3 in amino acids: CASSEGRGSTDTQYF. The CDR3 DNA follows: TGTGCCAGCAGTGAAGGGAGGGGAAGCACAGATACGCAGTATTTT.

This clonotype was counted a few times. The genes are TRBV4-3 and TRBJ2-7; D is uncertain. The CDR3 is 15 amino acids. Germline V gene sequence: CDR1 LGHNA, CDR2 YSLEER. Trimming removed 0 bases from V and 3 bases from J, with 12 bases in between. Here the CDR3 reads CASSQDRSLSYEQYF. The CDR3, as DNA: TGCGCCAGCAGCCAAGATCGGTCGCTGAGCTACGAGCAGTACTTC.

To note about this clonotype: A much larger clone differs by one base, so this may be a read error. The CDR3 protein is CASRQSGRSGEQYF. The CDR3 coding sequence is TGTGCCAGCAGACAAAGCGGGAGGTCGGGCGAGCAGTACTTC. The chain links TRBV27 to TRBJ2-7; 9 bases align to TRBD2. The V and J ends lost 6 bases and 6 bases, in that order; junction bases with no gene match: 9. CDR3 length: 14 amino acids. Germline CDR1 MNHEY, CDR2 SMNVEV (reference sequence).

Points on this clonotype: A much bigger clone sits one base away, suggesting this may be a read error. The chain is built from TRBV29-1 and TRBJ2-3; perhaps TRBD2 as D (7 bases). V lost 6 bases and J lost 4, with 17 bases in between. The CDR3 is 14 residues long. Germline loops: CDR1 SQVTM, CDR2 ANQGSEA. The CDR3 DNA reads as TGCAGCGTAGGCGGAGGCGGGGGCTCAGATACGCAGTATTTT. Translating gives CSVGGGGGSDTQYF.

On this clonotype: A read error may explain this, as a much larger clone is one base away. V and J are TRBV20-1 and TRBJ1-5; tentative D call: TRBD1 (5 bases). The germline V gene encodes CDR1 DFQATT and CDR2 SNEGSKA (reference sequence). This CDR3 region has 15 residues. V lost 1 base and J lost 2, with 12 bases in between. The CDR3 nucleotides are TGCAGTGCTAGAGGGGGACGGTATGGCAATCAGCCCCAGCATTTT. This gives the protein CSARGGRYGNQPQHF.

The CDR3 loop is CASSQDLLGETQYF. DNA for the CDR3: TGCGCCAGCAGCCAAGATCTTCTAGGAGAGACCCAGTACTTC. The chain employs TRBV4-3 and TRBJ2-5; D unclear. There are 14 residues in the CDR3. Germline CDR1 reads LGHNA; CDR2 reads YSLEER. The V end lost 0 bases, the J end lost 4 bases, and 9 bases lay between the germline ends.

In the case of this clonotype: This may be a read error: a much more frequent sequence differs by one nucleotide. V is TRBV30 and J is TRBJ2-5; D call uncertain. The length of the CDR3 is 14 residues. Trimming pared 1 base from V and 2 bases from J, leaving 11 bases between. Germline V gene lookup returns CDR1 GTSNPN and CDR2 SVGIG (reference sequence). The CDR3 coding sequence is TGTGCCTGGAGTGCAAGCGTAAGACAAGAGACCCAGTACTTC. Translation: CAWSASVRQETQYF. Looking up the rest from reference TRBV30 and TRBJ2-5 gives the full variable domain: SQTIHQWPATLVQPVGSPLSLECTVEGTSNPNLYWYRQAAGRGLQLLFYSVGIGQISSEVPQNLSASRPQDRQFILSSKKLLLSDSGFYLCAWSASVRQETQYFGPGTRLLVL.

Only a few counts were recorded for this clonotype. The gene calls are TRBV11-2 and TRBJ1-2, with D possibly TRBD1 on 5 matching bases. The CDR3 sequence is 14 residues long. Per the germline V gene, CDR1 is SGHAT and CDR2 is FQNNGV. The ends were cut back, 2 bases at V and 6 bases at J, with 13 bases in the middle. The CDR3 bases are TGTGCCAGCAGCTTATGGGGGACCGCGAATGGCTACACCTTC. Protein: CASSLWGTANGYTF.

This clonotype occurred once. The chain employs TRBV30 and TRBJ2-1; D unresolved. V lost 5 bases and J lost 6, with 14 bases in between. The CDR3 spans 13 residues. Germline CDR1 and CDR2: GTSNPN and SVGIG (reference sequence). CDR3 DNA sequence: TGTGCCTGGCGCCCCGGCTGGGCCAATGAGCAGTTCTTC. Its protein product is CAWRPGWANEQFF.

This clonotype was counted between two and nine times. The rearrangement joins TRBV19 to TRBJ2-4; 7 bases are shared with TRBD1. The CDR3 totals 13 residues. V gave up 9 bases and J gave up 6 bases; unmatched junction bases: 8. CDR1 and CDR2 from the germline V gene are LNHDA and SQIVND (reference sequence). CDR3 protein: CASKQGLGNIQYF. CDR3 in DNA: TGTGCCAGCAAACAGGGGCTGGGAAACATTCAGTACTTC.